Listed below are T cell receptor beta chains from one sample, sequenced in a study of PD-1 blockade in mismatch repair-deficient tumors. Here immunoSEQ multiplex PCR was the method, and the copy in TCRdb shows in-frame clones only, minus some. The sample yields about 110,000 clones, about 74% seen once. The specimen was peripheral blood, collected approximately 64 weeks after starting pembrolizumab. These receptors originate from an adult with mismatch repair-deficient cancer. Each CDR3 is given with its conserved first and last residue. Fields, in order: J gene, clone size, D gene, V gene, CDR3 DNA, CDR3 protein. A D gene is named only where the DNA matches it firmly. A row's size may be missing; if present it is once, few, many or a size class.

j_call: TRBJ2-7
clone_size: NA
d_call: NA
v_call: TRBV9
cdr3_nt: TGTGCCAGCAGCGGGGGCTCGGTCCGAACATCCTACGAGCAGTACTTC
cdr3_aa: CASSGGSVRTSYEQYF

j_call: TRBJ2-7
clone_size: NA
d_call: TRBD1
v_call: TRBV5-4
cdr3_nt: TGTGCCAGCAGCTTGGATGGGACAGGGACCTACGAGCAGTACTTC
cdr3_aa: CASSLDGTGTYEQYF

j_call: TRBJ2-3
clone_size: NA
d_call: TRBD2
v_call: TRBV30
cdr3_nt: TGTGCCTGGGGAATAAGGACTAGCTTATCAGATACGCAGTATTTT
cdr3_aa: CAWGIRTSLSDTQYF

j_call: TRBJ2-1
clone_size: few
d_call: TRBD2
v_call: TRBV11-3
cdr3_nt: TGTGCCAGCAGCCCACTTGGGACTAGCGGAGAGCAGTTCTTC
cdr3_aa: CASSPLGTSGEQFF

j_call: TRBJ1-1
clone_size: NA
d_call: NA
v_call: TRBV23-1
cdr3_nt: TGCGCCAGCAGTCAATCGATTGCCGCAGGGAGGGACACTGAAGCTTTCTTT
cdr3_aa: CASSQSIAAGRDTEAFF

j_call: TRBJ2-7
clone_size: NA
d_call: TRBD2
v_call: TRBV7-9
cdr3_nt: TGTGCCAGCAGCACCAGCGGGGCTAGCTCCTACGAGCAGTACTTC
cdr3_aa: CASSTSGASSYEQYF

j_call: TRBJ1-2
clone_size: NA
d_call: NA
v_call: TRBV5-4
cdr3_nt: TGTGCCAGCAGCTTGGAAGGGACAAACTATGGCTACACCTTC
cdr3_aa: CASSLEGTNYGYTF

j_call: TRBJ1-1
clone_size: NA
d_call: NA
v_call: TRBV25-1
cdr3_nt: TGTGCCAGCAGTGAATCAGGGGCAACGCCTCGGGGAGCTTTCTTT
cdr3_aa: CASSESGATPRGAFF

j_call: TRBJ2-1
clone_size: NA
d_call: NA
v_call: TRBV21-1
cdr3_nt: TGTGCCAGCAGCCCAGAGACCGGGACAGGGAGGGAGGGTAGCGGGAGTGTAGAGAATGAGCAGTTCTTC
cdr3_aa: CASSPETGTGREGSGSVENEQFF

j_call: TRBJ2-3
clone_size: NA
d_call: NA
v_call: TRBV7-9
cdr3_nt: TGTGCCAGCAGCTTAAATTCGCCACCCGCAAATACGCAGTATTTT
cdr3_aa: CASSLNSPPANTQYF

j_call: TRBJ1-3
clone_size: NA
d_call: NA
v_call: TRBV7-8
cdr3_nt: TGTGCCAGCAGCCCGCACGGGGGGGCTGGAAACACCATATATTTT
cdr3_aa: CASSPHGGAGNTIYF

j_call: TRBJ1-2
clone_size: once
d_call: NA
v_call: TRBV12-5
cdr3_nt: TGTGCTAGTGGTTTGGTATCTACCGCCCAAGGCTATGGCTACACCTTC
cdr3_aa: CASGLVSTAQGYGYTF

j_call: TRBJ2-3
clone_size: NA
d_call: NA
v_call: TRBV19
cdr3_nt: TGTGCCAGTGGGGTGGGGTGGACAGATACGCAGTATTTT
cdr3_aa: CASGVGWTDTQYF

j_call: TRBJ1-1
clone_size: NA
d_call: NA
v_call: TRBV2
cdr3_nt: TGTGCCAGCAGTAGGGAGTACACTGAAGCTTTCTTT
cdr3_aa: CASSREYTEAFF

j_call: TRBJ2-1
clone_size: NA
d_call: NA
v_call: TRBV11-3
cdr3_nt: TGTGCCAGCAGCTTAGTTTCGAATGAGCAGTTCTTC
cdr3_aa: CASSLVSNEQFF

j_call: TRBJ1-2
clone_size: once
d_call: NA
v_call: TRBV6-6
cdr3_nt: TGTGCCAGCAGCCTGGGCCTCTATGGCTACACCTTC
cdr3_aa: CASSLGLYGYTF

j_call: TRBJ2-7
clone_size: few
d_call: NA
v_call: TRBV19
cdr3_nt: TGTGCCAGTAGTATGGCAGGACCCTACGAGCAGTACTTC
cdr3_aa: CASSMAGPYEQYF

j_call: TRBJ2-1
clone_size: once
d_call: NA
v_call: TRBV15
cdr3_nt: TGTGCCACCAGCAGAGATAGGGGCGGGATCTACAATGAGCAGTTCTTC
cdr3_aa: CATSRDRGGIYNEQFF

j_call: TRBJ2-5
clone_size: NA
d_call: TRBD2
v_call: TRBV13
cdr3_nt: TGTGCCAGCAGCTCGGGACTAGCGGAAATTCAAGAGACCCAGTACTTC
cdr3_aa: CASSSGLAEIQETQYF

j_call: TRBJ2-3
clone_size: NA
d_call: TRBD2
v_call: TRBV13
cdr3_nt: TGTGCCAGCAGCTTCCTGGGGACTAGCCTCGCAGATACGCAGTATTTT
cdr3_aa: CASSFLGTSLADTQYF

j_call: TRBJ1-1
clone_size: NA
d_call: TRBD1
v_call: TRBV10-3
cdr3_nt: TGTGCCATCAGTGATCTTTCGATCACAGGGGATGGAGCTTTCTTT
cdr3_aa: CAISDLSITGDGAFF

j_call: TRBJ2-2
clone_size: few
d_call: TRBD1
v_call: TRBV11-2
cdr3_nt: TGTGCCAGCAGCCCGACAGGGTCCACCGGGGAGCTGTTTTTT
cdr3_aa: CASSPTGSTGELFF

j_call: TRBJ1-1
clone_size: NA
d_call: TRBD1
v_call: TRBV2
cdr3_nt: TGTGCCAGCAGACCTAGACAGGGTTGGAACACTGAAGCTTTCTTT
cdr3_aa: CASRPRQGWNTEAFF

j_call: TRBJ2-5
clone_size: NA
d_call: NA
v_call: TRBV19
cdr3_nt: TGTGCCAGTAGCCCTCCGGGACGCCAAGAGACCCAGTACTTC
cdr3_aa: CASSPPGRQETQYF

j_call: TRBJ2-7
clone_size: NA
d_call: NA
v_call: TRBV28
cdr3_nt: TGTGCCAGCAGTGGGAGAGAACCCTACGAGCAGTACTTC
cdr3_aa: CASSGREPYEQYF

j_call: TRBJ2-5
clone_size: NA
d_call: TRBD2
v_call: TRBV7-9
cdr3_nt: TGTGCCAGCAGCCCGAGCGGGAAATCTGAAGAGACCCAGTACTTC
cdr3_aa: CASSPSGKSEETQYF

j_call: TRBJ2-5
clone_size: NA
d_call: TRBD2
v_call: TRBV29-1
cdr3_nt: TGCAGCGTTGGGGGGAGGGCTAAAGAGACCCAGTACTTC
cdr3_aa: CSVGGRAKETQYF

j_call: TRBJ2-1
clone_size: once
d_call: NA
v_call: TRBV5-1
cdr3_nt: TGCGCCAGCAGCTCCAGGAAGTTAAACCAGGACTACAATGAGCAGTTCTTC
cdr3_aa: CASSSRKLNQDYNEQFF

j_call: TRBJ2-1
clone_size: NA
d_call: NA
v_call: TRBV6-5
cdr3_nt: TGTGCCAGCAGACCTCACTACGACGAATCGAATGAGCAGTTCTTC
cdr3_aa: CASRPHYDESNEQFF

j_call: TRBJ2-7
clone_size: NA
d_call: NA
v_call: TRBV6-1
cdr3_nt: TGTGCCAGCACCCAAACGGGGACCCCAGGCGAGCAGTACTTC
cdr3_aa: CASTQTGTPGEQYF

j_call: TRBJ2-7
clone_size: few
d_call: TRBD2
v_call: TRBV27
cdr3_nt: TGTGCCAGCAGTATCCTCCCGGGACTAGCGGGAGAAGCGGGCGAGCAGTACTTC
cdr3_aa: CASSILPGLAGEAGEQYF

j_call: TRBJ2-1
clone_size: NA
d_call: NA
v_call: TRBV10-3
cdr3_nt: TGTGCCATCATGGGGCCGATTAACAATGAGCAGTTCTTC
cdr3_aa: CAIMGPINNEQFF

j_call: TRBJ2-2
clone_size: once
d_call: NA
v_call: TRBV27
cdr3_nt: TGTGCCAGCAGTCTTGACAGGCGGAACACCGGGGAGCTGTTTTTT
cdr3_aa: CASSLDRRNTGELFF

j_call: TRBJ2-1
clone_size: NA
d_call: TRBD2
v_call: TRBV6-1
cdr3_nt: TGTGCCAGCAACGGGGGACTAGCTAACCATGAGCAGTTCTTC
cdr3_aa: CASNGGLANHEQFF

j_call: TRBJ2-7
clone_size: NA
d_call: NA
v_call: TRBV6-1
cdr3_nt: TGTGCCAGCAGTCTAACTAGATCCTACGAGCAGTACTTC
cdr3_aa: CASSLTRSYEQYF

j_call: TRBJ2-1
clone_size: NA
d_call: NA
v_call: TRBV5-1
cdr3_nt: TGCGCCAGCAGTCTCACAGGGCCGCTAAAAGGGAACAATGAGCAGTTCTTC
cdr3_aa: CASSLTGPLKGNNEQFF

j_call: TRBJ1-2
clone_size: few
d_call: NA
v_call: TRBV18
cdr3_nt: TGTGCCAGCTCACCACAGCCAGGGCATAGCTACACCTTC
cdr3_aa: CASSPQPGHSYTF

j_call: TRBJ2-3
clone_size: NA
d_call: NA
v_call: TRBV5-1
cdr3_nt: TGCGCCAGCAGCCTATACACAGATACGCAGTATTTT
cdr3_aa: CASSLYTDTQYF

j_call: TRBJ2-3
clone_size: NA
d_call: TRBD2
v_call: TRBV19
cdr3_nt: TGTGCCAGTACCGGACTAGCGGGGAACACAGATACGCAGTATTTT
cdr3_aa: CASTGLAGNTDTQYF

j_call: TRBJ2-1
clone_size: NA
d_call: NA
v_call: TRBV28
cdr3_nt: TGTGCCAGCAGTCTCCCTTTTGAGCAGTTCTTC
cdr3_aa: CASSLPFEQFF

j_call: TRBJ2-3
clone_size: NA
d_call: NA
v_call: TRBV7-3
cdr3_nt: TGTGCCAGCAGCTTATATGGTCAGGGGTTCGTCTCAGATACGCAGTATTTT
cdr3_aa: CASSLYGQGFVSDTQYF

j_call: TRBJ1-2
clone_size: NA
d_call: TRBD1
v_call: TRBV15
cdr3_nt: TGTGCCACCAGCAGGGACGGACAGGATTCGGGTGGCTACACCTTC
cdr3_aa: CATSRDGQDSGGYTF

j_call: TRBJ2-3
clone_size: NA
d_call: NA
v_call: TRBV11-2
cdr3_nt: TGTGCCAGCAGTCGGGACTCTAGGCCCACAGATACGCAGTATTTT
cdr3_aa: CASSRDSRPTDTQYF